This T cell receptor (beta chain) was identified in a study of T cells expressing NK-cell markers. UMI-tagged 5'RACE template switching yielded the TCR beta cDNA. TCRdb reprocessed the 5' RACE reads, keeping one entry per CDR3 protein, no DNA. This sample's clone table lists roughly 180,000 distinct CDR3 sequences. The CDR3 has 16 amino acids. Looked up from germline, CDR1 is MNHNS and CDR2 is SASEGT. This receptor was taken from a woman aged 18 to 75 in good health. The chain carries TRBV6-1 and TRBJ2-1; TCRdb gives TRBD1 as the D gene, but with no DNA this cannot be confirmed. Material for sequencing was blood T cells: a sorted CD56 or NKG2C T cell subset, CD4+ or CD8+ T cells, or bulk PBMC T cells (not recorded which). The CDR3 spells CASSPTSGMNYNEQFF.